One T cell receptor (beta chain) is described in this entry. Antigen: not known. TCRdb passed the reads through MiXCR, listing each CDR3 protein once. The sample yields around 100,000 distinct CDR3 sequences, around 31% seen once. The CDR3 covers 17 residues. Germline assignment: CDR1 LGHNA and CDR2 YSLEER. The junction had 7 bases not matched to a gene; V was cut back by 0 bases and J by 2 bases. This record comes from a study of T cell repertoires in cytomegalovirus infection. Study-wide background: Recently identified HLA-C-restricted CMV epitopes were among the peptides used. It was the public TCR beta signatures that indicated both CMV infection and matching HLA type.

Study-level results: Dominating the ex vivo response were TCR beta clonotypes that were CMV-specific and HLA-C-restricted.

This clonotype originated in a human donor in good health (CMV status not recorded). Some clones in this sample may be carry-over from other donors' samples. The sequenced sample was CD8+ T cells from cultured PBMCs, obtained from culture after CMV antigen stimulation. The rearrangement links TRBV4-3 to TRBJ2-3; 8 positions match TRBD2. DNA for the CDR3: TGCGCCAGCAGCCAAGAGGGAGCGGGGGCGCACACAGATACGCAGTATTTT. It codes for CASSQEGAGAHTDTQYF.